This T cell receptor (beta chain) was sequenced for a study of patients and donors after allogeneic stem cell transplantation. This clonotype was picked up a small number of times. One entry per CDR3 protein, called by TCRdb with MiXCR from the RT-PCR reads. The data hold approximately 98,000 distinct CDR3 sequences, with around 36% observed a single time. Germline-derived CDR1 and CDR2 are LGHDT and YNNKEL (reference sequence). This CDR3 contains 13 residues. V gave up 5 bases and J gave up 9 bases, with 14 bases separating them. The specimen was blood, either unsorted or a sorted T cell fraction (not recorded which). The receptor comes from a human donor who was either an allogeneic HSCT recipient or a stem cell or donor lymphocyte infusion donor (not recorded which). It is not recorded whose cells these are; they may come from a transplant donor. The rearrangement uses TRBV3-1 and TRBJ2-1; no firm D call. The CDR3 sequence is CASSIDPAREQFF. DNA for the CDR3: TGTGCCAGCAGCATCGACCCGGCGCGTGAGCAGTTCTTC.